Listed below are T cell receptor beta chains from one sample, sequenced in a study of glioma-infiltrating T cells after dendritic cell vaccination. TCRdb's copy holds only in-frame clones and misses some; the assay was immunoSEQ multiplex PCR. The repertoire holds under 100,000 clones, with about four fifths as singletons. Sequenced here: blood, sampled before dendritic cell vaccination. These receptors all stem from a human donor with glioblastoma. CDR3s include the opening cysteine and the closing phenylalanine or tryptophan. A D gene is named only where the DNA matches it firmly. The size entry is marked missing in some rows and otherwise reads once, few, many or a size class.

TRBD1	TRBV28	-	TRBJ2-7	TGTGCCAGCAGTTCGGGACAGGAGGTCGAGCAGTACTTC	CASSSGQEVEQYF
TRBD1	TRBV10-3	-	TRBJ1-5	TGTGCCATCAGTCGGACAGGTTCATATCAGCCCCAGCATTTT	CAISRTGSYQPQHF
-	TRBV9	few	TRBJ1-5	TGTGCCAGCAGTTACGGGGTTCTCGAGCCCCAGCATTTT	CASSYGVLEPQHF
-	TRBV5-1	-	TRBJ1-1	TGCGCCAGCAGTTACGACTTATCGAACACTGAAGCTTTCTTT	CASSYDLSNTEAFF
TRBD1	TRBV30	-	TRBJ1-1	TGTGCCTGGAGCCCAACAGGGGGGGCTTTCTTT	CAWSPTGGAFF
TRBD1	TRBV7-9	once	TRBJ1-1	TGTGCCAGCAGCCCAAGTGGGACAGGGGGTCGTCCTGAAGCTTTCTTT	CASSPSGTGGRPEAFF
-	TRBV7-9	-	TRBJ1-4	TGTGCCAGCAGCTTAGTATCCACTAATGAAAAACTGTTTTTT	CASSLVSTNEKLFF
-	TRBV6-6	-	TRBJ1-3	TGTGCCAGCAGTTTCCCACAGGCTAGCTCTGGAAACACCATATATTTT	CASSFPQASSGNTIYF
-	TRBV2	few	TRBJ2-5	TGTGCCAGCAGTGAGGGGAGAACGCCGGGGACCCAGTACTTC	CASSEGRTPGTQYF
TRBD1	TRBV2	-	TRBJ2-7	TGTGCCAGCAATCTACAGGGGGGCTCCGTCGGGCAGTACTTC	CASNLQGGSVGQYF
-	TRBV7-9	-	TRBJ1-2	TGTGCCAGCAGCTTATCCTTGGAGGGCTACACCTTC	CASSLSLEGYTF